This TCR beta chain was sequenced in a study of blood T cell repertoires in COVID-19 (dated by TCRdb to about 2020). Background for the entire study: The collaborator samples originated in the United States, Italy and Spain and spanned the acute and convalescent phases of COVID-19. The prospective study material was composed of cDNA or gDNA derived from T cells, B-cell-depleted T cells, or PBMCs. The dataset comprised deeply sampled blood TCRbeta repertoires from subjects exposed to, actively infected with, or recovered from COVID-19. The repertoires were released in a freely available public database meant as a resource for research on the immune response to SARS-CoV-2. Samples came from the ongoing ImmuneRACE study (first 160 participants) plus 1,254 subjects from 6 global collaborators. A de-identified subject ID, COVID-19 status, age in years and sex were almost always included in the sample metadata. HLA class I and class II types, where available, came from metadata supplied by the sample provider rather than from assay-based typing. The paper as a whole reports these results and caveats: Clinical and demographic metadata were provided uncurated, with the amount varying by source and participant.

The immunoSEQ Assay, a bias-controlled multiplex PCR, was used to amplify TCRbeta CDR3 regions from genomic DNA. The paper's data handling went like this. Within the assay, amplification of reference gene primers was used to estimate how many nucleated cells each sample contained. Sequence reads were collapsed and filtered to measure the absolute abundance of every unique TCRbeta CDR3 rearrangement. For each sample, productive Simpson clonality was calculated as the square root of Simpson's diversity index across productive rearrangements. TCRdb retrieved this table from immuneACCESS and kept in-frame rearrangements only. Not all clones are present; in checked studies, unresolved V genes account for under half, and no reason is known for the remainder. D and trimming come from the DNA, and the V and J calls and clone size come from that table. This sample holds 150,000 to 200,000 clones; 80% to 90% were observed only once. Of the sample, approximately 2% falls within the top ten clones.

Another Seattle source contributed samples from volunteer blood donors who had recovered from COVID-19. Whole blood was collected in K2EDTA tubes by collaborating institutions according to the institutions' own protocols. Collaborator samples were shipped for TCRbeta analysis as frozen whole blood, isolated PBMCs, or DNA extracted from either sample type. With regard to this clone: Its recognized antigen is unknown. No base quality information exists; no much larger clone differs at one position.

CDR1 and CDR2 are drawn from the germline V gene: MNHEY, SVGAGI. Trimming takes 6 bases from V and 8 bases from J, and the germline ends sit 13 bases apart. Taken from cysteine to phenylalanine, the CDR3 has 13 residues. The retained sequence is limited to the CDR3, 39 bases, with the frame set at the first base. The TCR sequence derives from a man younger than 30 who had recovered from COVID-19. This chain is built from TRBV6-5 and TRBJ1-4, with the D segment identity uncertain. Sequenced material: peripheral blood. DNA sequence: TGTGCCAGCAGCGAGGATCCCGCGGAAAAACTGTTTTTT. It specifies CASSEDPAEKLFF.